The next 11 T cell receptor beta chains were all read from a single sample in a study of T cell responses to AZD1222 COVID-19 vaccine. TCRdb's copy holds only in-frame clones and misses some; the assay was immunoSEQ multiplex PCR. The table has 40,000 to 55,000 clones, 70% to 90% seen once. The sample consisted of peripheral blood, taken 28 days after the second AZD1222 dose. Every receptor here comes from an adult who received the AZD1222 COVID-19 vaccine.

The chain is built from TRBV28 and TRBJ2-5, with 11 positions matching TRBD1. The ends lost 4 bases at V and 4 bases at J; junction bases unmatched: 5. Germline V gene lookup returns CDR1 MDHEN and CDR2 SYDVKM. The CDR3 consists of 15 residues. The CDR3 DNA reads as TGTGCCAGCAGTTCTCCCGGGACAGGGGGAGAGACCCAGTACTTC. This encodes CASSSPGTGGETQYF.

The CDR3 sequence: CASSLHRDSLDSDTIYF. DNA of the CDR3: TGTGCCAGCAGTTTACACCGGGACAGTTTGGATTCGGACACCATATATTTT. J is TRBJ1-3 and V is TRBV28; 7 nucleotides line up with TRBD1. Germline CDR1 MDHEN, CDR2 SYDVKM. The CDR3 extends over 17 amino acids. Trimming took 2 bases from V and 8 from J; bases not matched to a gene: 15. Full variable domain (rest looked up from reference TRBV28 and TRBJ1-3): DVKVTQSSRYLVKRTGEKVFLECVQDMDHENMFWYRQDPGLGLRLIYFSYDVKMKEKGDIPEGYSVSREKKERFSLILESASTNQTSMYLCASSLHRDSLDSDTIYFGEGSWLTVV.

This sequence joins TRBV2 and TRBJ1-4; no clear D gene. This CDR3 comprises 13 residues. V gave up 5 bases and J gave up 7 bases, with 11 bases separating them. CDR1 is SNHLY and CDR2 is FYNNEI in the germline V gene. This chain's CDR3 is CASSPRFSEKLFF. The CDR3 DNA reads TGTGCCAGCAGTCCGAGGTTCAGTGAAAAACTGTTTTTT.

The CDR3 reads CASSSPWAGVAKNIQYF. CDR3 nucleotides: TGTGCCAGCAGTTCTCCCTGGGCGGGGGTAGCCAAAAACATTCAGTACTTC. The rearrangement uses TRBV28 and TRBJ2-4, with 7 bases fitting TRBD2. Germline CDR1 is MDHEN and CDR2 is SYDVKM. The CDR3 totals 17 residues. V lost 4 bases to trimming and J lost 0 bases; unmatched junction nucleotides: 9. The variable domain in full, completed from reference TRBV28 and TRBJ2-4, reads DVKVTQSSRYLVKRTGEKVFLECVQDMDHENMFWYRQDPGLGLRLIYFSYDVKMKEKGDIPEGYSVSREKKERFSLILESASTNQTSMYLCASSSPWAGVAKNIQYFGAGTRLSVL.

This chain links TRBV7-3 with TRBJ1-1; D remains unclear. The CDR3 covers 15 residues. Between the trimmed V and J ends, which lost 1 base and 4 bases, there was a span of 13 bases. Germline V lookup: CDR1 SGHTA, CDR2 FQGTGA. CDR3 protein: CASSLRAVVGTEAFF. Written as DNA, the CDR3 is TGTGCCAGCAGCTTAAGGGCGGTGGTCGGCACTGAAGCTTTCTTT.

V usage is TRBV7-3 and J usage is TRBJ2-3, with D hard to call. The CDR3 covers 15 residues. The V end was cut by 4 bases, the J end by 0 bases, with 11 bases between. In germline, CDR1 is SGHTA, CDR2 FQGTGA. CDR3 residues: CASSSPTTSTDTQYF. CDR3 DNA: TGTGCCAGCAGCTCTCCGACAACCAGCACAGATACGCAGTATTTT.

V and J are TRBV27 and TRBJ2-2; D may be TRBD1 or TRBD2 (5 bases each). The germline V gene has CDR1 MNHEY and CDR2 SMNVEV (reference sequence). This CDR3 comprises 16 residues. V lost 2 bases and J lost 3, with 13 bases in between. The CDR3 DNA is TGTGCCAGCAGTTTAAGGGTGGTGGGGGACACCGGGGAGCTGTTTTTT. Protein sequence: CASSLRVVGDTGELFF.

The chain links TRBV4-2 to TRBJ1-3; D unresolved. The V end lost 4 bases, the J end lost 4 bases, and 14 bases lay between the germline ends. The CDR3 loop spans 15 amino acids. Germline V gives CDR1 LGHNA, CDR2 YNFKEQ. The CDR3 reads CASSLTRAPGNTIYF. The CDR3 bases are TGTGCCAGCAGCCTGACACGGGCGCCGGGAAACACCATATATTTT.

V gene TRBV7-3 combines with J gene TRBJ2-7; 8 nucleotides match TRBD2. This CDR3 comprises 19 residues. The V gene end was trimmed by 2 bases and the J gene end by 1 base; junction bases not matched to a gene: 16. Germline V gene sequence: CDR1 SGHTA, CDR2 FQGTGA. The CDR3 loop is CASSLGMVAGKGGSYEQYF. CDR3 sequence (DNA): TGTGCCAGCAGCTTAGGAATGGTAGCGGGAAAAGGAGGGTCCTACGAGCAGTACTTC.

The chain combines TRBV30 with TRBJ2-7; 7 bases agree with TRBD1. This CDR3 is 12 amino acids long. Looked up from germline, CDR1 is GTSNPN and CDR2 is SVGIG (reference sequence). V lost 3 bases to trimming and J lost 6 bases; unmatched junction nucleotides: 5. In DNA form, the CDR3 reads TGTGCCTGGAGAGGGGGCAGGGGCGAGCAGTACTTC. Translation: CAWRGGRGEQYF.

The V call is TRBV19, the J call TRBJ1-6, with unresolved D. V was clipped by 3 bases and J by 7 bases, with 16 bases between them. The CDR3 covers 16 residues. The germline CDR1 and CDR2 sequences are LNHDA and SQIVND (reference sequence). The CDR3 region has the DNA TGTGCCAGTAGTATTTACGCGGGCAGAAGGAATTCACCCCTCCACTTT. It is translated as CASSIYAGRRNSPLHF.